This TCR beta chain was recorded in a study of T cell repertoires in cytomegalovirus infection. The overall study: An indication of both CMV infection and matching HLA type came from public TCR beta signatures.

In regard to this clonotype: Its antigen is still unknown.

TCRdb processed the reads anew with MiXCR; each CDR3 protein has one entry. The data hold about 600,000 distinct CDR3 sequences, with approximately 24% observed a single time. Study-wide findings and caveats: The study found HLA-C-restricted CMV-specific TCR beta clonotypes dominating the ex vivo response. Summed frequency of shared TCR beta families picked out CMV carriers who also had the relevant HLA.

The clonotype was recovered from a human donor in good health (CMV status not recorded). Some clones in this sample may be carry-over from other donors' samples. Sequenced input: CD8+ T cells from PBMCs.

CDR3: CSARGTGDEQFF. CDR3 nucleotides: TGCAGTGCTAGGGGGACAGGGGATGAGCAGTTCTTC. The chain recombines TRBV20-1 with TRBJ2-1; 10 bases map to TRBD1. CDR1 is DFQATT and CDR2 is SNEGSKA in the germline V gene (reference sequence). V trimming: 3 bases; J trimming: 8 bases; junction bases outside the gene matches: 1. The length of the CDR3 is 12 residues.